Detailed here is one T cell receptor beta chain. What it recognizes is unknown. This specimen belongs to a study of T cell responses to AZD1222 COVID-19 vaccine. Study-wide results and limits: Clonal diversity was possibly underestimated, and the donors were mostly white British, with more females. Reportedly, nearly half the spike-specific TCRs target unmutated variant regions.

V lost 0 bases to trimming and J lost 9 bases, with 15 bases between them. This CDR3 contains 15 residues. CDR1 is ENHRY and CDR2 is SYGVKD in the germline V gene. Assay: immunoSEQ multiplex PCR; the TCRdb copy retains only in-frame clones and omits some. The sample includes 110,000 to 150,000 clones, 90% to 95% seen only once; the top ten take under 4.5%. Sequencing was performed on peripheral blood, taken on day 0 of AZD1222 vaccination. The sequence derives from an adult in good health. The chain couples TRBV10-3 to TRBJ2-4; D possibly corresponds to TRBD2 (6 bases). Written as DNA, the CDR3 is TGTGCCATCAGTGAGTCGACAGTCTCCGGGGGCATTCAGTACTTC. Its protein is CAISESTVSGGIQYF.